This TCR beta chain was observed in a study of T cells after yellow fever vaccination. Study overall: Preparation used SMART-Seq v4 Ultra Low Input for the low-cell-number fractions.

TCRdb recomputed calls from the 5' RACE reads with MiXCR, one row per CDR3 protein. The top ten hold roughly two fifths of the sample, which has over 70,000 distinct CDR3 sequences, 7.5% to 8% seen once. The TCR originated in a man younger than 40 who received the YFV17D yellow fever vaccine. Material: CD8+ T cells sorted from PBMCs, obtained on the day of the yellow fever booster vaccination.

CDR3 DNA sequence: TGTGCCAGCAGCTTGAAGGCTGGTGAAGCTTTCTTT. The encoded protein is CASSLKAGEAFF. This chain uses TRBV7-9 with TRBJ1-1; D call uncertain. The germline CDR1 and CDR2 sequences are SEHNR and FQNEAQ (reference sequence). V was trimmed by 3 bases and J by 7 bases, leaving 9 bases between them. This CDR3 region has 12 residues.